This record covers a single TCR beta chain. The record originates from a study of neurological immune-mediated disorders. TCRdb ran MiXCR on the 5' RACE reads and lists one entry per CDR3 protein. The sample lists about 74,000 distinct CDR3 sequences; approximately 5.2% were seen once. Trimming took off 4 bases at V and 7 bases at J, with 11 bases between the two ends. The CDR3 is 12 residues long. Germline CDR1 is SGHKS and CDR2 is YYEKEE (reference sequence). The clonotype originates from a man younger than 35 with multiple sclerosis. Sequences were obtained from PBMCs. The chain links TRBV5-5 to TRBJ1-1, with D unresolved. The chain's CDR3 is CASSLTPGEAFF. The CDR3 coding sequence is TGTGCCAGCAGCCTAACCCCGGGTGAAGCTTTCTTT. The variable domain in full, completed from reference TRBV5-5 and TRBJ1-1, reads DAGVTQSPTHLIKTRGQQVTLRCSPISGHKSVSWYQQVLGQGPQFIFQYYEKEERGRGNFPDRFSARQFPNYSSELNVNALLLGDSALYLCASSLTPGEAFFGQGTRLTVV.